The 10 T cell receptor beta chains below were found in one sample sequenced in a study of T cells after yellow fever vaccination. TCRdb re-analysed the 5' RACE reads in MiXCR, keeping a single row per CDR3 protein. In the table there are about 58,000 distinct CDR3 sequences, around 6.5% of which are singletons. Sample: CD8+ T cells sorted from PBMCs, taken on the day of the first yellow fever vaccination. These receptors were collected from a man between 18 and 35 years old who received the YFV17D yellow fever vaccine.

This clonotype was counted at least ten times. The CDR3 DNA sequence: TGTGCCAGCAGTTACGGGTCAAGACCCCCCCAAGAGACCCAGTACTTC. Amino acids: CASSYGSRPPQETQYF. This chain joins TRBV6-2 or TRBV6-3 and TRBJ2-5, with D unclear. The length of the CDR3 is 16 residues. V was cut by 2 bases and J by 1 base, with 14 bases left in between. Germline-derived CDR1 and CDR2 are MNHEY and SVGEGT.

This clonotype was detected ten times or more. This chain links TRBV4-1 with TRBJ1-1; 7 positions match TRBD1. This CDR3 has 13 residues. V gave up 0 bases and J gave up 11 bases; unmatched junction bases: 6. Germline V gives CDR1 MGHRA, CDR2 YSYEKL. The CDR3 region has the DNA TGCGCCAGCAGCCAAGAGGCGGCAGGGGGGGCTTTCTTT. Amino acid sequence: CASSQEAAGGAFF.

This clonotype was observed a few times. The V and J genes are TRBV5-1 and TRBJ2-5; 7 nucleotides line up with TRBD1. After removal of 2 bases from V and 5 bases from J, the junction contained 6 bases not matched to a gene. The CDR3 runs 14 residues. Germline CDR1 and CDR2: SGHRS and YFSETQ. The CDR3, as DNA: TGCGCCAGCAGCTTCCTGGGACAGCAGGAGACCCAGTACTTC. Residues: CASSFLGQQETQYF.

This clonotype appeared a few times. CDR3 in amino acids: CASSLRDSLYNSPLHF. Written as DNA, the CDR3 is TGTGCCAGCAGCTTAAGGGACAGCTTGTATAATTCACCCCTCCACTTT. The chain carries TRBV7-2 and TRBJ1-6; TRBD1 matches 7 bases. Germline CDR1 SGHTA, CDR2 FQGNSA. J lost 4 bases, V lost 2 bases, and 5 bases had no gene match. The CDR3 has 16 residues.

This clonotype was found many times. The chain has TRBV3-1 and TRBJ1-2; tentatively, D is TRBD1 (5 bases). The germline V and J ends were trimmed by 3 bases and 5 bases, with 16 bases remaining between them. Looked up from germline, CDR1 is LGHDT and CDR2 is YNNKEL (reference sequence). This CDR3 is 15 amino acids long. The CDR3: CASSHPGPTSYGYTF. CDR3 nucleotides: TGTGCCAGCAGCCATCCGGGACCGACAAGTTATGGCTACACCTTC.

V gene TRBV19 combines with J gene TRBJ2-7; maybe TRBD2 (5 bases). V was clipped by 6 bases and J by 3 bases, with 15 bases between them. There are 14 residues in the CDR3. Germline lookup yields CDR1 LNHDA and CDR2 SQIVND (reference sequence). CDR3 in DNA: TGTGCCAGTAGCCCGTGGAGAGGGATCTACGAGCAGTACTTC. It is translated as CASSPWRGIYEQYF.

In DNA form, the CDR3 reads TGTGCCACGACGACTAGCGGGGTGACAGATACGCAGTATTTT. This sequence encodes CATTTSGVTDTQYF. This rearrangement joins TRBV10-3 to TRBJ2-3, with 11 nucleotides matching TRBD2. The V gene end was trimmed by 10 bases and the J gene end by 3 bases; junction bases not matched to a gene: 6. Germline V gene sequence: CDR1 ENHRY, CDR2 SYGVKD. The CDR3 totals 14 residues.

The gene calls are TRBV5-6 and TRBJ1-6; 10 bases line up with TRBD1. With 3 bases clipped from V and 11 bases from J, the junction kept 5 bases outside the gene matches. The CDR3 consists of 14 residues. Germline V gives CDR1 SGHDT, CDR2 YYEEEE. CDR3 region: CASSWGQGYTPLHF. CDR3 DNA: TGTGCCAGCAGCTGGGGACAGGGGTATACACCCCTCCACTTT.

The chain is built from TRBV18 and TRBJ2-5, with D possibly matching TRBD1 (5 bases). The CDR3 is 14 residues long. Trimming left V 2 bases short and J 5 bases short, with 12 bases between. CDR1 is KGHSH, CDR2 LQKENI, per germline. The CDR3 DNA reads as TGTGCCAGCTCACCAGGGCCGACAGAGGAGACCCAGTACTTC. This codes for CASSPGPTEETQYF.

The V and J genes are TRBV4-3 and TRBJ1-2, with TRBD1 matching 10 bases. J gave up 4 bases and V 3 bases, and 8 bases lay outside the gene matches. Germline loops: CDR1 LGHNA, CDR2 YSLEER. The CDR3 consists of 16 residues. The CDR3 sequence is CASSHSGTGDFYGYTF. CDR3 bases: TGCGCCAGCAGCCACTCGGGGACAGGGGATTTCTATGGCTACACCTTC.